This T cell receptor (beta chain) was recovered during a study of blood T cell repertoires in COVID-19. The overall study: There were acute and convalescent COVID-19 samples, and they came from the United States, Italy and Spain. T cells, B-cell-depleted T cells, or PBMCs supplied cDNA or gDNA.

Per the study methods: Nucleated cell number was recorded as an estimate derived from reference gene primer amplification. The protocol was immunoSEQ multiplex PCR, while the TCRdb copy is restricted to in-frame clones and leaves out a portion. V, J and clone size reflect that table, while D and trimming were determined from the DNA. The sample consists of 200,000 to 250,000 clones, approximately 84% of them appearing once. This clone was detected only once. This CDR3 has 17 amino acids. Trimming took 2 bases from V and 1 from J, leaving 14 bases between them. From germline, CDR1 is MDHEN and CDR2 SYDVKM.

Sequenced material: peripheral blood. The receptor's source is a man aged 45-65 years with acute or convalescent COVID-19. The rearrangement links TRBV28 to TRBJ2-2, with D tentatively TRBD1 (6 bases). CDR3 protein: CASSLVVATGNTGELFF. In DNA form, the CDR3 reads TGTGCCAGCAGTTTAGTAGTGGCGACAGGGAACACCGGGGAGCTGTTTTTT.